At least ten counts were recorded for the clone carrying this T cell receptor (beta chain). The data were taken from a study of tumor-infiltrating lymphocytes in primary liver carcinoma. Between 20 and 30 mg of unsorted bulk tissue served as the source from which RNA and DNA were co-extracted. Each individual tumor supplied samples from five separate regions. The V end lost 2 bases, the J end lost 0 bases, and 5 bases lay between the germline ends. Germline V gene sequence: CDR1 MDHEN, CDR2 SYDVKM. The CDR3 consists of 13 residues. Starting from roughly 540 ng of total RNA, TCR beta cDNA was produced with a primer in the constant region. Construction of TCR beta libraries relied on three successive nested multiplex PCR rounds employing slightly modified ARM-PCR. Researchers ran the first two PCR rounds for roughly 10 cycles each with TRBV1-TRBV30 forward primers and a C-beta reverse primer. One entry per CDR3 protein, called by TCRdb with MiXCR from the multiplex PCR reads. This table has roughly 50,000 distinct CDR3 sequences, around 79% appearing once.

The V call is TRBV28, the J call TRBJ2-7; D gene uncertain. The TCR originated in a man in his forties or fifties with primary liver carcinoma and hepatitis B virus infection. Sequenced input: liver tumor tissue from sampling region 2. Subset defined: tumor region T2, inferior pole. The CDR3 here is CASSLKASYEQYF. The CDR3 region has the DNA TGTGCCAGCAGTTTAAAGGCCTCCTACGAGCAGTACTTC.